These 28 T cell receptor beta chains came from one sample sequenced in a study of Ad26.COV2.S vaccination and SARS-CoV-2 variants. The table came from immunoSEQ multiplex PCR; TCRdb's copy has only in-frame clones and leaves some out. The table has roughly 320,000 clones, 70% to 90% seen once; the top ten hold approximately 2%. Noted treatment: about 20 received Ad26.COV2.S at low or high dose, single or two shots; about five received placebo; per-sample allocation not given. After the first vaccine or placebo injection, samples were drawn on day 63. This specimen was peripheral blood, taken in a trial of Ad26.COV2.S vaccine versus placebo. The receptors shown here come from a person between 18 and 59 years old who received the Ad26.COV2.S COVID-19 vaccine or a placebo.

J is TRBJ1-2 and V is TRBV4-1; a weak D match, TRBD1 (5 bases). V was cut by 1 base and J by 2 bases, with 8 bases left in between. The CDR3 contains 14 residues. Germline CDR1 is MGHRA and CDR2 is YSYEKL. DNA of the CDR3: TGCGCCAGCAGCCAAGTCACAGGAAACTATGGCTACACCTTC. Translation: CASSQVTGNYGYTF.

In its sample, this clone was seen once. The chain employs TRBV2 and TRBJ1-2; D call uncertain. Germline V gene data show CDR1 as SNHLY and CDR2 as FYNNEI. This CDR3 contains 12 residues. Trimming removed 6 bases at V and 6 bases at J, with 11 bases between. The CDR3 DNA reads as TGTGCCAGCAGGTATACAGCGGATGGCTACACCTTC. Protein: CASRYTADGYTF.

This chain joins TRBV5-5 and TRBJ2-5; 7 bases are shared with TRBD1. CDR3 length equals 15 residues. The germline CDR1 and CDR2 sequences are SGHKS and YYEKEE (reference sequence). V shed 2 bases, J shed 5 bases, and the junction held 9 bases outside the gene matches. The CDR3: CASSFDRASGETQYF. CDR3 coding DNA: TGTGCCAGCAGCTTCGACAGGGCCTCGGGGGAGACCCAGTACTTC.

The chain couples TRBV19 to TRBJ1-1; no clear D. The CDR3 extends over 12 amino acids. The germline V gene has CDR1 LNHDA and CDR2 SQIVND (reference sequence). Between the trimmed V and J ends, which lost 3 bases and 5 bases, there was a span of 7 bases. CDR3 region: CASSIGQTEAFF. CDR3 sequence (DNA): TGTGCCAGTAGTATTGGTCAGACTGAAGCTTTCTTT. The variable domain in full, with the rest retrieved from reference TRBV19 and TRBJ1-1, is DGGITQSPKYLFRKEGQNVTLSCEQNLNHDAMYWYRQDPGQGLRLIYYSQIVNDFQKGDIAEGYSVSREKKESFPLTVTSAQKNPTAFYLCASSIGQTEAFFGQGTRLTVV.

This clone has only a few counts. The J gene is TRBJ1-1, the V gene TRBV30, with D hard to call. V lost 7 bases to trimming and J lost 5 bases, with 11 bases between them. CDR1 is GTSNPN, CDR2 SVGIG, per germline (reference sequence). The CDR3 sequence is 11 residues long. CDR3 sequence reads: CALGRWTEAFF. The CDR3 region has the DNA TGTGCCTTAGGACGGTGGACTGAAGCTTTCTTT.

This chain links TRBV5-4 with TRBJ2-1; 7 bases align to TRBD1. Per germline, CDR1 SGHNT and CDR2 YYREEE (reference sequence). The CDR3 spans 14 residues. V shed 5 bases and J 3 bases; nucleotides not matched to a gene: 5. The CDR3 reads CASSWDRNYNEQFF. DNA of the CDR3: TGTGCCAGCAGTTGGGACAGAAACTACAATGAGCAGTTCTTC.

The CDR3 DNA reads TGTGCCAGCAGGGGGACAGCCACAGATACGCAGTATTTT. Amino acid sequence: CASRGTATDTQYF. The chain has TRBV12-3 or TRBV12-4 and TRBJ2-3; 7 nucleotides line up with TRBD1. CDR3 length: 13 amino acids. The V and J ends lost 6 bases and 2 bases, in that order; junction bases with no gene match: 2.

The chain recombines TRBV2 with TRBJ2-5, with no clear D. V shed 8 bases and J shed 2 bases, with 15 bases lying between them. The CDR3 runs 14 residues. Germline V lookup: CDR1 SNHLY, CDR2 FYNNEI. The CDR3 protein is CASRIRVGQETQYF. CDR3 bases: TGTGCCAGCCGGATTAGGGTAGGGCAAGAGACCCAGTACTTC.

The chain links TRBV19 to TRBJ1-5; 9 bases line up with TRBD1. The CDR3 extends over 16 amino acids. Trimming removed 0 bases from V and 3 bases from J; junction bases left unmatched: 3. Germline V gene data show CDR1 as LNHDA and CDR2 as SQIVND (reference sequence). The CDR3, as DNA: TGTGCCAGTAGTATAGAAGGGACAGGGTACAATCAGCCCCAGCATTTT. Amino acids: CASSIEGTGYNQPQHF.

The chain carries TRBV5-1 and TRBJ2-7; 10 bases are shared with TRBD1. Germline V gives CDR1 SGHRS, CDR2 YFSETQ. Unmatched junction bases numbered 5, after V lost 6 bases and J lost 2 bases. The CDR3 extends over 14 amino acids. In nucleotides, the CDR3 is TGCGCCAGCAACGACAGGGGGCGCCCCTACGAGCAGTACTTC. Translating gives CASNDRGRPYEQYF.

The genes are TRBV7-2 and TRBJ2-3, with 8 bases matching TRBD2. The CDR3 is 13 amino acids. Trimming took 8 bases from V and 7 from J; bases not matched to a gene: 8. In germline, CDR1 is SGHTA, CDR2 FQGNSA. In DNA form, the CDR3 reads TGTGCCAGCTGGGCGGGGGGCCAGAATACGCAGTATTTT. Translating gives CASWAGGQNTQYF.

This clone was counted at least ten times. The V call is TRBV7-6, the J call TRBJ1-3, with D uncertain. Trimming stripped 1 base from V and 0 bases from J, with 4 bases between. CDR3 length equals 14 residues. Per germline, CDR1 SGHVS and CDR2 FNYEAQ. The CDR3 nucleotides are TGTGCCAGCAGCTTAGAAAGCTCTGGAAACACCATATATTTT. It yields the protein CASSLESSGNTIYF.

The chain is built from TRBV2 and TRBJ2-2, with D possibly matching TRBD1 (5 bases). The CDR3 is made up of 15 amino acids. Trimming stripped 5 bases from V and 1 base from J, with 11 bases between. Germline assignment: CDR1 SNHLY and CDR2 FYNNEI. CDR3 nucleotides: TGTGCCAGCAGTACTCAGGGATTGAACACCGGGGAGCTGTTTTTT. Protein sequence: CASSTQGLNTGELFF. The full variable domain, rest sourced from reference TRBV2 and TRBJ2-2, is EPEVTQTPSHQVTQMGQEVILRCVPISNHLYFYWYRQILGQKVEFLVSFYNNEISEKSEIFDDQFSVERPDGSNFTLKIRSTKLEDSAMYFCASSTQGLNTGELFFGEGSRLTVL.

This chain connects TRBV5-1 to TRBJ2-2; perhaps TRBD2 as D (6 bases). Germline-derived CDR1 and CDR2 are SGHRS and YFSETQ. With 0 bases removed from V and 4 bases from J, the gap between germline ends came to 10 bases. CDR3 size: 15 residues. The CDR3 sequence: CASSLVGGGTGELFF. For the CDR3, the DNA is TGCGCCAGCAGCTTGGTCGGGGGTGGCACCGGGGAGCTGTTTTTT.

The genes are TRBV5-6 and TRBJ1-5; D is perhaps TRBD1 (6 bases). CDR3 length: 14 residues. CDR1 SGHDT and CDR2 YYEEEE come from the germline V gene. The V gene lost 2 bases and the J gene lost 4 bases, with 10 bases spanning the gap. CDR3 in amino acids: CASSFRGQNQPQHF. The CDR3 DNA is TGTGCCAGCAGCTTCAGGGGTCAAAATCAGCCCCAGCATTTT.

This clone appeared once. The J gene is TRBJ2-7, the V gene TRBV21-1; the table's D call, TRBD2, has no DNA check behind it. TRBV21-1 is marked as a pseudogene. CDR3 length equals 16 residues. For the CDR3, the DNA is TGTGCCGTAAAACCGGGACTAGCGGGGGACTCCTACGAGCAGTACTTC. Residues: CAVKPGLAGDSYEQYF.

The rearrangement links TRBV5-4 to TRBJ2-2; TRBD1 is a possible D gene (8 bases). CDR3 size: 15 residues. The germline gives CDR1 SGHNT, CDR2 YYREEE (reference sequence). V dropped 9 bases and J dropped 4 bases, with 19 bases sitting between them. The CDR3 DNA is TGTGCCACAGAAACAGGGGGAGGGGGCACCGGGGAGCTGTTTTTT. Translating it yields CATETGGGGTGELFF. Full variable domain (rest looked up from reference TRBV5-4 and TRBJ2-2): ETGVTQSPTHLIKTRGQQVTLRCSSQSGHNTVSWYQQALGQGPQFIFQYYREEENGRGNFPPRFSGLQFPNYSSELNVNALELDDSALYLCATETGGGGTGELFFGEGSRLTVL.

This clone has just one count. The chain combines TRBV5-8 with TRBJ2-5; D is perhaps TRBD1 (6 bases). V was pared by 1 base and J by 5 bases, with 12 bases between. The germline V gene encodes CDR1 SGHTS and CDR2 YDEGEE. There are 14 residues in the CDR3. CDR3 loop: CASSLTDRQETQYF. The DNA for the CDR3 is TGTGCCAGCAGCTTGACAGACAGGCAGGAGACCCAGTACTTC.

The rearrangement links TRBV5-6 to TRBJ2-2, with no clear D. CDR3 length: 14 amino acids. V shed 0 bases and J shed 7 bases, with 10 bases lying between them. Germline assignment: CDR1 SGHDT and CDR2 YYEEEE. Here the CDR3 DNA reads TGTGCCAGCAGCTTGGGGGTAGCCCGCGGGGAGCTGTTTTTT. Translating gives CASSLGVARGELFF.

The genes are TRBV7-6 and TRBJ2-3; 10 nucleotides match TRBD2. In germline, CDR1 is SGHVS, CDR2 FNYEAQ. V shed 5 bases, J shed 2 bases, and the junction held 13 bases outside the gene matches. The CDR3 is 18 residues long. CDR3 DNA sequence: TGTGCCAGCAGCCCGACCTGGCTAGCGGGGGCCTCCACAGATACGCAGTATTTT. Its translation: CASSPTWLAGASTDTQYF. Based on the CDR3 plus reference TRBV7-6 and TRBJ2-3, the full variable domain is GAGVSQSPRYKVTKRGQDVALRCDPISGHVSLYWYRQALGQGPEFLTYFNYEAQQDKSGLPNDRFSAERPEGSISTLTIQRTEQRDSAMYRCASSPTWLAGASTDTQYFGPGTRLTVL.

This clone was counted between two and nine times. V is TRBV15 and J is TRBJ2-3; perhaps TRBD2 as D (5 bases). The CDR3 has 18 residues. In germline, CDR1 is LNHNV, CDR2 YYDKDF (reference sequence). V was clipped by 0 bases and J by 0 bases, with 16 bases between them. CDR3 in amino acids: CATSRDGSGDGSTDTQYF. DNA for the CDR3: TGTGCCACCAGCAGAGATGGAAGCGGAGACGGTAGCACAGATACGCAGTATTTT.

This clone was observed once. V gene TRBV6-5 combines with J gene TRBJ1-1; D gene unclear. Trimming shortened V by 3 bases and J by 7 bases, and 15 bases separated the two germline ends. The CDR3 runs to 14 residues. Germline CDR1 and CDR2: MNHEY and SVGAGI. The CDR3 loop reads CASSYEVGYIEAFF. The DNA of the CDR3 is TGTGCCAGCAGTTATGAGGTGGGATATATTGAAGCTTTCTTT.

The V call is TRBV7-2, the J call TRBJ1-2; 9 bases are shared with TRBD1. The ends lost 5 bases at V and 7 bases at J; junction bases unmatched: 11. The germline gives CDR1 SGHTA, CDR2 FQGNSA. The CDR3 is made up of 15 amino acids. CDR3 sequence (DNA): TGTGCCAGCAGCAGAGGGACAGGGTTTCGTAGTGGCTACACCTTC. It is translated as CASSRGTGFRSGYTF.

V and J are TRBV11-2 and TRBJ1-2, with TRBD1 matching 10 bases. The germline V gene encodes CDR1 SGHAT and CDR2 FQNNGV. There are 15 residues in the CDR3. J lost 14 bases, V lost 5 bases, and 17 bases had no gene match. The CDR3 loop is CASSGRTGGARVETF. CDR3 DNA: TGTGCCAGCAGCGGGAGGACAGGGGGTGCCAGGGTGGAGACCTTC.

The chain is built from TRBV11-2 and TRBJ1-4, with D tentatively TRBD1 (5 bases). There are 13 residues in the CDR3. V was trimmed by 5 bases and J by 7 bases, leaving 11 bases between them. Germline V gene lookup returns CDR1 SGHAT and CDR2 FQNNGV. The CDR3 DNA is TGTGCCAGCAGCACCAGACAGACTGAAAAACTGTTTTTT. This sequence encodes CASSTRQTEKLFF.

This chain uses TRBV30 with TRBJ2-5; the D gene is possibly TRBD1 (6 bases). The CDR3 contains 12 residues. Trimming removed 5 bases at V and 1 base at J, with 8 bases between. Germline V gene lookup returns CDR1 GTSNPN and CDR2 SVGIG (reference sequence). The CDR3 loop is CAWSRGQETQYF. The CDR3 DNA reads TGTGCCTGGTCCAGGGGCCAAGAGACCCAGTACTTC. Full variable domain (missing parts from reference TRBV30 and TRBJ2-5): SQTIHQWPATLVQPVGSPLSLECTVEGTSNPNLYWYRQAAGRGLQLLFYSVGIGQISSEVPQNLSASRPQDRQFILSSKKLLLSDSGFYLCAWSRGQETQYFGPGTRLLVL.

The chain couples TRBV6-5 to TRBJ2-7; D tentatively fits TRBD1 or TRBD2 (6 bases each). This CDR3 spans 15 amino acids. From germline, CDR1 is MNHEY and CDR2 SVGAGI. With 5 bases removed from V and 2 bases from J, the gap between germline ends came to 16 bases. The CDR3 DNA sequence: TGTGCCAGCAGTCGCCAGAGAAGGGGGGCCTACGAGCAGTACTTC. This codes for CASSRQRRGAYEQYF.

The gene calls are TRBV2 and TRBJ2-5; D possibly corresponds to TRBD2 (6 bases). Germline V gene sequence: CDR1 SNHLY, CDR2 FYNNEI. The length of the CDR3 is 18 residues. The V and J ends lost 4 bases and 1 base respectively, with 22 bases between them. The CDR3 bases are TGTGCCAGCAGTGCCAATAGGGGATGGGCGGGGTTCCAAGAGACCCAGTACTTC. It is translated as CASSANRGWAGFQETQYF.